This T cell receptor (beta chain) derives from a study of high-grade serous ovarian cancer treatment subgroups. Tumor samples were taken before definitive surgery or chemotherapy. Here immunoSEQ multiplex PCR was the method, and the copy in TCRdb shows in-frame clones only, minus some. Of thousands of clones listed, around 79% are singletons. This clone is large. Germline assignment: CDR1 MNHNS and CDR2 SASEGT. The V gene lost 1 base and the J gene lost 7 bases, with 11 bases spanning the gap. The CDR3 contains 15 residues. This sequence originates from a human donor with high-grade serous ovarian cancer. Sequencing used tumor tissue. J is TRBJ1-6 and V is TRBV6-1; no clear D gene. The CDR3 DNA sequence: TGTGCCAGCAGTGAAGTTACAGTTCCCAATTCACCCCTCCACTTT. Its translation: CASSEVTVPNSPLHF.